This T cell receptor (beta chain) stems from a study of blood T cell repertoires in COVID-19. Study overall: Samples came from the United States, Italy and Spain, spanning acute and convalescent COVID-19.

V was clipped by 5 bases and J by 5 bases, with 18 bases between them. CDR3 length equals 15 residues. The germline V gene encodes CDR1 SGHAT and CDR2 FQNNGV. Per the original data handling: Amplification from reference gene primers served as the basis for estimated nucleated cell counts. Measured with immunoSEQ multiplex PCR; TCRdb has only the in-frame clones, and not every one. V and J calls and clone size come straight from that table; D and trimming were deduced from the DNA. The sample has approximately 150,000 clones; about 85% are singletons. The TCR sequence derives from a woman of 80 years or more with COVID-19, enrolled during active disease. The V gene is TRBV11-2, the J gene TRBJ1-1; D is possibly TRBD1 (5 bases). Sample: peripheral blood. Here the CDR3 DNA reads TGTGCCAGCAGCCCCCACCCCCGGGGGGGGACTGAAGCTTTCTTT. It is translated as CASSPHPRGGTEAFF. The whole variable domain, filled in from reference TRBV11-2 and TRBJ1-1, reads EAGVAQSPRYKIIEKRQSVAFWCNPISGHATLYWYQQILGQGPKLLIQFQNNGVVDDSQLPKDRFSAERLKGVDSTLKIQPAKLEDSAVYLCASSPHPRGGTEAFFGQGTRLTVV.